This T cell receptor (beta chain) derives from a study of T cell responses to AZD1222 COVID-19 vaccine. Study context: Pooling was applied to second doses at about 4 or about 12 weeks.

CDR3 length: 15 amino acids. V was trimmed by 5 bases and J by 4 bases, leaving 15 bases between them. Germline V gene data show CDR1 as SGHTA and CDR2 as FQGNSA. Study-level points and caveats: The CD4 TCRs associated with vaccination extended across spike and predominated at 160-218 and 743-854. The donor group comprised mostly white British people and more females; the analysis possibly underestimated clonal diversity. Of the AZD1222 recipients, only 5 or 6 were seropositive at baseline.

On this clone itself: Its antigen is currently unknown.

Profiling relied on immunoSEQ multiplex PCR, and the TCRdb table lists in-frame clones only, not all of them. The table lists more than 250,000 clones, just over 90% of them singletons, with about 0.5% in the top ten. This sequence was found in an adult in good health. The chain employs TRBV7-2 and TRBJ2-1; D might be TRBD1 (5 bases). The specimen comprised peripheral blood, sampled on day 0 of AZD1222 vaccination. CDR3 DNA sequence: TGTGCCAGCAGCCCCAATAGTGGGGCGTACAATGAGCAGTTCTTC. It is translated as CASSPNSGAYNEQFF.